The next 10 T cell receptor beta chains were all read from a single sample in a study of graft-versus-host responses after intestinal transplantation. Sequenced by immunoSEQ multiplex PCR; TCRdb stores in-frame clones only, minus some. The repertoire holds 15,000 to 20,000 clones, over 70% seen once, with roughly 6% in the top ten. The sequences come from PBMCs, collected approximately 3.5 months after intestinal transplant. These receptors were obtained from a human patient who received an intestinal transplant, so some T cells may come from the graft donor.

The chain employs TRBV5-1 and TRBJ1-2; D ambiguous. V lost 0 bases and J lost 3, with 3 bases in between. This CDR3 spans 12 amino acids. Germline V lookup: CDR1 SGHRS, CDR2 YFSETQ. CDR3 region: CASSLGHYGYTF. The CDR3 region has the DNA TGCGCCAGCAGCTTGGGACACTATGGCTACACCTTC.

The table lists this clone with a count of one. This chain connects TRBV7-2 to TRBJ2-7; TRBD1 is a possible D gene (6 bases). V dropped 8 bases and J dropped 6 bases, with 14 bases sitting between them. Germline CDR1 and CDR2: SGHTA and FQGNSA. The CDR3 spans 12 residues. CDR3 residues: CASCLQGSEQYF. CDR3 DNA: TGTGCCAGCTGCCTACAGGGTTCCGAGCAGTACTTC.

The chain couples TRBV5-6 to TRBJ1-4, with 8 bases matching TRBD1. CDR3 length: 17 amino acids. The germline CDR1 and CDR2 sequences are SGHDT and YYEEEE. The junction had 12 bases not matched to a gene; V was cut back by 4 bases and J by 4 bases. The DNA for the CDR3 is TGTGCCAGCAGCCTGCCGGGGCAGGGGGCTTTTAATGAAAAACTGTTTTTT. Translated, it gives CASSLPGQGAFNEKLFF.

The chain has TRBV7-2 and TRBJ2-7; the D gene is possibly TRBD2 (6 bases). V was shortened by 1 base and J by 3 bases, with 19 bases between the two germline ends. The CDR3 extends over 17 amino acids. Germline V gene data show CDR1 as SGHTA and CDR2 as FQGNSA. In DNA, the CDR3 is TGTGCCAGCAGCTTAGGTTACGGGGGATCACCTTACTACGAGCAGTACTTC. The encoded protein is CASSLGYGGSPYYEQYF.

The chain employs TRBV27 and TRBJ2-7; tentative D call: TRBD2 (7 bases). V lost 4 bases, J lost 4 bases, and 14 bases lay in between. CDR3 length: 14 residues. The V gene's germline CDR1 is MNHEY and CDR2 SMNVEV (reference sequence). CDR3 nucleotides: TGTGCCAGCAGTTACGGGGGGCGGATATACGAGCAGTACTTC. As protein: CASSYGGRIYEQYF.

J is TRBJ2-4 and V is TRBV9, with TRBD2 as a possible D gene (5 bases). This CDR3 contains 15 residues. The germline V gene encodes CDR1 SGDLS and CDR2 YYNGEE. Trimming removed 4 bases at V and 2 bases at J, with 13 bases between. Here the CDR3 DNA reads TGTGCCAGCAGCCCCCGCGGGCTGTCCAAAAACATTCAGTACTTC. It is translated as CASSPRGLSKNIQYF.

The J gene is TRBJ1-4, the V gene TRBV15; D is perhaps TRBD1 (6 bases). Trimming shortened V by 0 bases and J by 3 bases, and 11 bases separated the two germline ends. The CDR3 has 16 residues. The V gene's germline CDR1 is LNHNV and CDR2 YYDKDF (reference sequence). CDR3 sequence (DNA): TGTGCCACCAGCAGAGATCGTGAGGGGGCTAATGAAAAACTGTTTTTT. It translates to CATSRDREGANEKLFF.

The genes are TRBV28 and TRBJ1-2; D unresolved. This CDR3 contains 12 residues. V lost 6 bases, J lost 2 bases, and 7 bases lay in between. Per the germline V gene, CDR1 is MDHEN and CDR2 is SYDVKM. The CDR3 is CASSPWNYGYTF. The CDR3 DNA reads TGTGCCAGCAGCCCTTGGAACTATGGCTACACCTTC.

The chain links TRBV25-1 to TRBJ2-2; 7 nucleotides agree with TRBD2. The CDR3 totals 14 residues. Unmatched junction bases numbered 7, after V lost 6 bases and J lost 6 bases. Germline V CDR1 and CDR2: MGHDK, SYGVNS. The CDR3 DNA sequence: TGTGCCAGCAGAGAGACTAGCTTCGCCGGGGAGCTGTTTTTT. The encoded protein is CASRETSFAGELFF.

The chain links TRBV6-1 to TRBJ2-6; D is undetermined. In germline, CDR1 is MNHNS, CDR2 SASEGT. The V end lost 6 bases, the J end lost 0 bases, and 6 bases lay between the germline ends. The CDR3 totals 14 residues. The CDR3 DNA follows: TGTGCCAGCAGCGAAAGCTCTGGGGCCAACGTCCTGACTTTC. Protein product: CASSESSGANVLTF.